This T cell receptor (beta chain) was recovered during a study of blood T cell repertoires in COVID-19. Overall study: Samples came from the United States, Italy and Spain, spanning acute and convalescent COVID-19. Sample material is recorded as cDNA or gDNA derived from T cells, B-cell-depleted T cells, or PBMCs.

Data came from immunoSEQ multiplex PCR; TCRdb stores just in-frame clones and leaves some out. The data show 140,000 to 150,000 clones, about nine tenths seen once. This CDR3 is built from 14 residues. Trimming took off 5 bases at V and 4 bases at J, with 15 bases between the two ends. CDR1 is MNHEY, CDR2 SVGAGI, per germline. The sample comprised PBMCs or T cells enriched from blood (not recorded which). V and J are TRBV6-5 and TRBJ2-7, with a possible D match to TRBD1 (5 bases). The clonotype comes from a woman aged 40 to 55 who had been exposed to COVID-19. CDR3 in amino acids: CASSPLGHNYEQYF. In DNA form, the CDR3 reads TGTGCCAGCAGTCCCCTAGGACACAATTACGAGCAGTACTTC.